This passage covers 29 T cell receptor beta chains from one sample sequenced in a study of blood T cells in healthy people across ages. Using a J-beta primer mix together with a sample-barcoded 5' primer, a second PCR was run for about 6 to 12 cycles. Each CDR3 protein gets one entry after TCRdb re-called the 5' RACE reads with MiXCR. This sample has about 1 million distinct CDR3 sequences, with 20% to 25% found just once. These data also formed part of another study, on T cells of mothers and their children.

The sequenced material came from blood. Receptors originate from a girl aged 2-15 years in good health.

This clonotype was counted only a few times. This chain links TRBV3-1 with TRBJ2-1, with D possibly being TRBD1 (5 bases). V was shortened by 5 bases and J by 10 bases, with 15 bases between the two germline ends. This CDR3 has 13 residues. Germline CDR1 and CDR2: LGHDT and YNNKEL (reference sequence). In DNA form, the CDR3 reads TGTGCCAGCAGCGGCAAGGGGAATGGGGAGCAGTTCTTC. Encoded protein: CASSGKGNGEQFF.

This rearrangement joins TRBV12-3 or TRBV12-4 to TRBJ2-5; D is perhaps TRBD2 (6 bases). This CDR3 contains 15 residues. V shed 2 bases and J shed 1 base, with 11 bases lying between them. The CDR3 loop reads CASSLTRGIQETQYF. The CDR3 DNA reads TGTGCCAGCAGTTTAACACGGGGGATCCAAGAGACCCAGTACTTC.

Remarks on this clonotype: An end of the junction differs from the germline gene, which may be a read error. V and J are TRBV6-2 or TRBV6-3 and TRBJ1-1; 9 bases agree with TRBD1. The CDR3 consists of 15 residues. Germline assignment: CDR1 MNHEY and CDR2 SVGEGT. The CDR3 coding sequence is TGTGCCAGCATCTACGCCGGGACAGGGTCTACTGACGCTTTCTTT. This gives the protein CASIYAGTGSTDAFF.

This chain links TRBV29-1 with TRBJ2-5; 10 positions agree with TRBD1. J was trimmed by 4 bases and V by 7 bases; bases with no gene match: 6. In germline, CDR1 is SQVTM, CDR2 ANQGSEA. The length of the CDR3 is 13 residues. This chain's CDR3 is CSGSRDRGETQYF. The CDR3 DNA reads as TGCAGCGGATCCCGGGACAGGGGAGAGACCCAGTACTTC.

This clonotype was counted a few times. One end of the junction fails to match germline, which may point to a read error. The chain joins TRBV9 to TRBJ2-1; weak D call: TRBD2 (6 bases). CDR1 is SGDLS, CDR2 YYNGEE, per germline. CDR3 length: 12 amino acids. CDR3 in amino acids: CAGSGGDSEQFF. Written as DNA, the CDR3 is TGCGCCGGCAGTGGAGGGGATTCGGAGCAGTTCTTC. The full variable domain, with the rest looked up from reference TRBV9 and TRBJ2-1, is DSGVTQTPKHLITATGQRVTLRCSPRSGDLSVYWYQQSLDQGLQFLIQYYNGEERAKGNILERFSAQQFPDLHSELNLSSLELGDSALYFCAGSGGDSEQFFGPGTRLTVL.

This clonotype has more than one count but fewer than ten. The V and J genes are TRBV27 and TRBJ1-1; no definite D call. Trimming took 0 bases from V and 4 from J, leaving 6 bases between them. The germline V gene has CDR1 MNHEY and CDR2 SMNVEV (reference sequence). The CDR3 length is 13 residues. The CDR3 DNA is TGTGCCAGCAGTTTATCCGACGGCACTGAAGCTTTCTTT. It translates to CASSLSDGTEAFF.

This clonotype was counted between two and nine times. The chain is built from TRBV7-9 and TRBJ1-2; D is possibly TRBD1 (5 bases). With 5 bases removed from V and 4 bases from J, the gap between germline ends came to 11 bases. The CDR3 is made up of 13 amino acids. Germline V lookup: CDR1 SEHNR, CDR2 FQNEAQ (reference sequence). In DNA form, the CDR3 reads TGTGCCAGCAGCCTAGGGGCCCTCTATGGCTACACCTTC. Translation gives CASSLGALYGYTF.

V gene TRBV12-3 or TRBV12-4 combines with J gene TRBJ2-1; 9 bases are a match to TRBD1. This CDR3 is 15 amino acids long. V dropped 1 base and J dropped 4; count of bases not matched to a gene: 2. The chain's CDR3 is CASSLVDRGYNEQFF. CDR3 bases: TGTGCCAGCAGTTTAGTTGACAGGGGGTACAATGAGCAGTTCTTC.

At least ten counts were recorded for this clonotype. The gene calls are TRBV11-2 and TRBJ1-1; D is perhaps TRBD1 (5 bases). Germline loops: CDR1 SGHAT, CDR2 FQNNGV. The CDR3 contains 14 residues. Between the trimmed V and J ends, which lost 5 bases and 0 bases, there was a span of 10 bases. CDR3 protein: CASSLGAVNTEAFF. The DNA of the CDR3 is TGTGCCAGCAGCCTTGGGGCGGTGAACACTGAAGCTTTCTTT.

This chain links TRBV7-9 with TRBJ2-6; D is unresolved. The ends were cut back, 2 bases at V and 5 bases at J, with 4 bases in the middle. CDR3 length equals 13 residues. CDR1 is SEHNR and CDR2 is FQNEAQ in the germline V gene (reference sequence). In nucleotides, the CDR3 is TGTGCCAGCAGCTTACTACGGGCCAACGTCCTGACTTTC. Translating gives CASSLLRANVLTF. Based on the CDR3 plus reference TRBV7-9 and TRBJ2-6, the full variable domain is DTGVSQNPRHKITKRGQNVTFRCDPISEHNRLYWYRQTLGQGPEFLTYFQNEAQLEKSRLLSDRFSAERPKGSFSTLEIQRTEQGDSAMYLCASSLLRANVLTFGAGSRLTVL.

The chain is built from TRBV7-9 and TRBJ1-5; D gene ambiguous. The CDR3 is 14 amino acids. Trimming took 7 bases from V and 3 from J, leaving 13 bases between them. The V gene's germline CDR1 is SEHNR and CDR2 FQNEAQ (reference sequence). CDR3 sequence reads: CASMTDTINQPQHF. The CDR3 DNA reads TGTGCCAGCATGACCGACACTATCAATCAGCCCCAGCATTTT.

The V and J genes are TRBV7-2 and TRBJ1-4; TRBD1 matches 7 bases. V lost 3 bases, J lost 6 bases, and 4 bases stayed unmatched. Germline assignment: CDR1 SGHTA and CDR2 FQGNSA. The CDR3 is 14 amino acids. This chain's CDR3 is CASSLGRGYEKLFF. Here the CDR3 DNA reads TGTGCCAGCAGCTTGGGCAGGGGGTATGAAAAACTGTTTTTT.

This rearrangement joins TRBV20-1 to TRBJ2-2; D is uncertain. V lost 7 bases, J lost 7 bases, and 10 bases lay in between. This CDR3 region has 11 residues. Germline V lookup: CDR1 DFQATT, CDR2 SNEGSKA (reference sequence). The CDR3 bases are TGCAGTGTACTTGGTGGCGGGGAGCTGTTTTTT. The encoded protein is CSVLGGGELFF.

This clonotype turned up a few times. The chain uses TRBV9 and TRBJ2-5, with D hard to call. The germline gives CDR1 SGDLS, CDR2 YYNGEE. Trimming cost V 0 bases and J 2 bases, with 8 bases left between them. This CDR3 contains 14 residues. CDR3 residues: CASSVDGRQETQYF. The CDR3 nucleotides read TGTGCCAGCAGCGTAGATGGACGACAAGAGACCCAGTACTTC. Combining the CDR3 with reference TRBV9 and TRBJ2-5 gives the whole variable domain DSGVTQTPKHLITATGQRVTLRCSPRSGDLSVYWYQQSLDQGLQFLIQYYNGEERAKGNILERFSAQQFPDLHSELNLSSLELGDSALYFCASSVDGRQETQYFGPGTRLLVL.

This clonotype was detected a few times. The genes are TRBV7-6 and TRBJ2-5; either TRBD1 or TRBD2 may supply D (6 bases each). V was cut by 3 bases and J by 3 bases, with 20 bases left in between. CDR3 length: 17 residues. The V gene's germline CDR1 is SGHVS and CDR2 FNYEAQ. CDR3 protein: CASSFNRGKGGEETQYF. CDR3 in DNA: TGTGCCAGCAGCTTTAACCGCGGAAAGGGGGGCGAAGAGACCCAGTACTTC.

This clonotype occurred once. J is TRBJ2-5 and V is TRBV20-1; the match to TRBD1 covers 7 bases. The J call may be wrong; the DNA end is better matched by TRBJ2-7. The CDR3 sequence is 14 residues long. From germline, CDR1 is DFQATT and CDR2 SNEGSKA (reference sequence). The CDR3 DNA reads TGCAGTGCCTCTCAGACAGGGAGATCCTACGAGCAGTACTTC. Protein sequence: CSASQTGRSYEQYF.

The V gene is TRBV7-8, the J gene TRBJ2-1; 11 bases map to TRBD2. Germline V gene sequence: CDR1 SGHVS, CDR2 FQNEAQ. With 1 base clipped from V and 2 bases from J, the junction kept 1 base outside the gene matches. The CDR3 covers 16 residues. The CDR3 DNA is TGTGCCAGCAGCTTAGTACTAGCGGGAGCCTACAATGAGCAGTTCTTC. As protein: CASSLVLAGAYNEQFF.

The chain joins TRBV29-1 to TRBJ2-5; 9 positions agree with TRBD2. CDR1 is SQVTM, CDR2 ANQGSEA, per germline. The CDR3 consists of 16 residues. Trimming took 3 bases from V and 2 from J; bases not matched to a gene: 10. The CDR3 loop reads CSVEGNPGLAQETQYF. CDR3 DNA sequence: TGCAGCGTTGAGGGAAATCCGGGACTAGCACAAGAGACCCAGTACTTC.

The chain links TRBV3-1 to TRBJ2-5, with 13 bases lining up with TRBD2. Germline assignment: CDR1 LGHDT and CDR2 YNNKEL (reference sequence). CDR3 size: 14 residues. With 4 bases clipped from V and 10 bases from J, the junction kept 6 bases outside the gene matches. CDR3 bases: TGTGCCAGCAGCCTCGGACTAGCGGGAGAGGACCAGTACTTC. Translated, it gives CASSLGLAGEDQYF.

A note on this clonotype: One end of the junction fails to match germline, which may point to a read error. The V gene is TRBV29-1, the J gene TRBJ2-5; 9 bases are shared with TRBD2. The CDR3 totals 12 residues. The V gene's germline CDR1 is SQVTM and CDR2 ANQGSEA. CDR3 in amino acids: CSVAASGETRYF. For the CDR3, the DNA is TGCAGCGTTGCGGCTAGCGGGGAGACCCGGTACTTC.

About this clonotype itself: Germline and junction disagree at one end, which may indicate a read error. The CDR3 here is CASSEDLQGAGYGYTF. CDR3 DNA: TGTGCCAGCAGCGAAGACCTACAGGGGGCTGGCTATGGCTACACCTTC. The rearrangement uses TRBV6-1 and TRBJ1-2; 9 positions match TRBD1. The germline gives CDR1 MNHNS, CDR2 SASEGT. This CDR3 region has 16 residues.

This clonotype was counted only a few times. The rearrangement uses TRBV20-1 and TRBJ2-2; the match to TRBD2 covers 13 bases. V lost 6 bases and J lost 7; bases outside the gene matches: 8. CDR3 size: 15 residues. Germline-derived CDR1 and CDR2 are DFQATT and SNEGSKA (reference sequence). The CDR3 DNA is TGCAGTGCGACAACTAGCGGGAGGGGAATCGGGGAGCTGTTTTTT. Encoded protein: CSATTSGRGIGELFF.

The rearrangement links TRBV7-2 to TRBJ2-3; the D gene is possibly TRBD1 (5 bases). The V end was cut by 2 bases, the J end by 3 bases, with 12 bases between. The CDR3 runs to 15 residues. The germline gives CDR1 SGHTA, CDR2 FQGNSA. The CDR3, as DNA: TGTGCCAGCAGCTTAAGCTCAGACAGAACAGATACGCAGTATTTT. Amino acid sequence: CASSLSSDRTDTQYF. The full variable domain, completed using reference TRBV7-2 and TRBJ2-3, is GAGVSQSPSNKVTEKGKDVELRCDPISGHTALYWYRQSLGQGLEFLIYFQGNSAPDKSGLPSDRFSAERTGGSVSTLTIQRTQQEDSAVYLCASSLSSDRTDTQYFGPGTRLTVL.

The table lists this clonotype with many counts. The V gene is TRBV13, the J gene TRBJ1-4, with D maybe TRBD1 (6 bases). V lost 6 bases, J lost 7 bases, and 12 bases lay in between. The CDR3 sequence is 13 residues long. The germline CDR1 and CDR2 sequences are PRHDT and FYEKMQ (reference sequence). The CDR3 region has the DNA TGTGCCAGCAGTCAGGGGTCGGGTGAAAAACTGTTTTTT. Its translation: CASSQGSGEKLFF.

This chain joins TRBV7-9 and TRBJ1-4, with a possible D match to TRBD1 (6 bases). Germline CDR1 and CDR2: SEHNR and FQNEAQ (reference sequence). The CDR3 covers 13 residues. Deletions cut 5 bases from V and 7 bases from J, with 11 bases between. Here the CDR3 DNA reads TGTGCCAGCAGCGGAACAGGGAGTGAAAAACTGTTTTTT. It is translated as CASSGTGSEKLFF. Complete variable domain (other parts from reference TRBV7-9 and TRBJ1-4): DTGVSQNPRHKITKRGQNVTFRCDPISEHNRLYWYRQTLGQGPEFLTYFQNEAQLEKSRLLSDRFSAERPKGSFSTLEIQRTEQGDSAMYLCASSGTGSEKLFFGSGTQLSVL.

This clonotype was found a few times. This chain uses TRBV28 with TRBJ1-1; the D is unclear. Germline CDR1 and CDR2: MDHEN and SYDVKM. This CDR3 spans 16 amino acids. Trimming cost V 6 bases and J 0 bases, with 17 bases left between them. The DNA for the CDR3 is TGTGCCAGCAGCCCCATACCTCCCCCCATGAACACTGAAGCTTTCTTT. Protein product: CASSPIPPPMNTEAFF.

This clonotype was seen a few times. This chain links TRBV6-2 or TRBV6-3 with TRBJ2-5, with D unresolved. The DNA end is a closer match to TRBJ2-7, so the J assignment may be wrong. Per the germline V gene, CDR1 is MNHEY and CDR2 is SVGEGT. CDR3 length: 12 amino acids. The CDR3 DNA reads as TGTGCCAGCAGTGACACAATCTACGAGCAGTACTTC. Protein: CASSDTIYEQYF.

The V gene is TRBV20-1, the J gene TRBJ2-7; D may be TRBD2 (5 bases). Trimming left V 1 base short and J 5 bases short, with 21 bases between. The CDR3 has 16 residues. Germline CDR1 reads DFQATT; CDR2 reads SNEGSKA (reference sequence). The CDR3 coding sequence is TGCAGTGCTAGAGGGTGGAGGCAGACCAACGGGGACGAGCAGTACTTC. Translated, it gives CSARGWRQTNGDEQYF.

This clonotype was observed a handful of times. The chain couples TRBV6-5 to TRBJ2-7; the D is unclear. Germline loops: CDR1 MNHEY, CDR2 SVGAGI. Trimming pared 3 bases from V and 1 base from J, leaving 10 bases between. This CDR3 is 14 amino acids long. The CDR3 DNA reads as TGTGCCAGCAGTTATAAAGAAGGGTCCTACGAGCAGTACTTC. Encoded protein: CASSYKEGSYEQYF.